The source of this TCR beta chain is a study of cytomegalovirus exposure and HLA in healthy donors. Study outcomes and limitations: TRBV6-2, TRBV6-3 and other indistinguishable V segments were excluded. Generally TCR sequences proved uncommon, though certain public TCRs appeared in numerous donors. The study labeled fewer than 200 TCR beta chains cytomegalovirus-associated.

The CDR3 is 13 residues long. Germline values: CDR1 LGHNA, CDR2 YSLEER. Trimming removed 3 bases at V and 4 bases at J, with 7 bases between. In the PCR, 60 Vbeta and 13 Jbeta primers were used. Original data processing: Later reanalysis found roughly 80 million unique TCR beta chains, about 11 million of them shared. Here immunoSEQ multiplex PCR was the method, and the copy in TCRdb shows in-frame clones only, minus some. V, J and clone size are taken as reported in that table, and D and trimming were inferred from the DNA itself. The sample consists of about 160,000 clones, about 79% of them appearing once. In regard to this clone: Its antigen is as yet unknown.

The chain has TRBV4-3 and TRBJ2-1, with a possible D match to TRBD1 (6 bases). The clonotype originates from a woman between 45 and 65 years old in good health and CMV-seropositive. Sequences were obtained from PBMCs. In nucleotides, the CDR3 is TGCGCCAGCAGCCACAGGGGTTACAATGAGCAGTTCTTC. This translates into CASSHRGYNEQFF.